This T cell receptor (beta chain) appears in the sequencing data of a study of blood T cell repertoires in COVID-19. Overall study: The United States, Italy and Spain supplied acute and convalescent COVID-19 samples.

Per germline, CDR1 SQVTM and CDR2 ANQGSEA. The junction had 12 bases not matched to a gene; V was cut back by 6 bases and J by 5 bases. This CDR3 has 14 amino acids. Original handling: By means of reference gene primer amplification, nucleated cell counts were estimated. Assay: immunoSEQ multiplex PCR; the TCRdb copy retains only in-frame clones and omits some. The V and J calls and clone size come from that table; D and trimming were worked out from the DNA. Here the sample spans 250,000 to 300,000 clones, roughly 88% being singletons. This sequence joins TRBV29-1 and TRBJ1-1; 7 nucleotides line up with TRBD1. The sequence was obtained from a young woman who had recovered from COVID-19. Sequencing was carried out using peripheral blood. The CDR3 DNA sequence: TGCAGCGTGCACAAACAGGGGATGGTTACTGAAGCTTTCTTT. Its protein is CSVHKQGMVTEAFF.